This is a list of T cell receptor beta chains from one sample in a study of molecular identifiers for immune sequencing clone quantification. MiXCR was run by TCRdb on the PCR reads, yielding one entry per CDR3 protein. The table lists 600,000 to 650,000 distinct CDR3 sequences, 20% of them singletons, with roughly 0.83% in the top ten. Sequenced: naive CD8+ T cells from blood, with Jurkat cell RNA spiked in. These receptor sequences come from a human donor in good health. Some libraries in this study had Jurkat cell RNA spiked in. The CDR3 runs from the conserved cysteine through the conserved F or W. Each record gives: V gene, CDR3 protein.

V: TRBV25-1; CDR3: CASSGRPGPPEAFF
V: TRBV4-3; CDR3: CASSQDVGPSYEQCF
V: TRBV28; CDR3: CASSPGLPSYEQYF
V: TRBV19; CDR3: CASSSRGEQYF
V: TRBV20-1; CDR3: CSANQQGSSYEQYF
V: TRBV20-1; CDR3: CSARGPGLSYEQYF
V: TRBV5-6; CDR3: CASSLPGQYEQYF
V: TRBV19; CDR3: CASSMVTNSQHF
V: TRBV27; CDR3: CASSLYGGGYDYEQYF
V: TRBV14; CDR3: CASSQGGPTDTQYF
V: TRBV19; CDR3: CASSTNRGAFDYEQYF
V: TRBV12-3/TRBV12-4; CDR3: CASSSGSPITQPQHF
V: TRBV29-1; CDR3: CSVDGQDTEAFF
V: TRBV20-1; CDR3: CSARTDGNTIYF
V: TRBV5-5; CDR3: CASSLYRGPEEQYF
V: TRBV12-5; CDR3: CASGFPQLSANTGELFF
V: TRBV9; CDR3: CASSVAQGTPQFF
V: TRBV10-1; CDR3: CASSDGVTSTDTQYF
V: TRBV30; CDR3: CAWSPGQGYNQPQHF
V: TRBV12-3/TRBV12-4; CDR3: CASLSGEGEFF
V: TRBV7-2; CDR3: CASSSFGGYEQYF